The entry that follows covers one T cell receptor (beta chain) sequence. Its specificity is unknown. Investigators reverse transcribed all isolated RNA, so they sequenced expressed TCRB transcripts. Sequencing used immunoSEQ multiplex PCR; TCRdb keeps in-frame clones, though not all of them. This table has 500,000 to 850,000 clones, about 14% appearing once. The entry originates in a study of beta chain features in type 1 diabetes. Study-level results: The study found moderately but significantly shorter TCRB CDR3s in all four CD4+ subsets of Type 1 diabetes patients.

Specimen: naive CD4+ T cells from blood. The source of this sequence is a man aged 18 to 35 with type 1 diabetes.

CDR3 protein: CASSPQITGELFF. The CDR3 DNA follows: TGTGCCAGCAGCCCACAGATCACCGGGGAGCTGTTTTTT. The rearrangement uses TRBV7-2 and TRBJ2-2, with D unresolved. The germline V gene encodes CDR1 SGHTA and CDR2 FQGNSA. This CDR3 is built from 13 residues. Trimming removed 5 bases at V and 4 bases at J, with 8 bases between. Complete variable domain (other parts from reference TRBV7-2 and TRBJ2-2): GAGVSQSPSNKVTEKGKDVELRCDPISGHTALYWYRQSLGQGLEFLIYFQGNSAPDKSGLPSDRFSAERTGGSVSTLTIQRTQQEDSAVYLCASSPQITGELFFGEGSRLTVL.